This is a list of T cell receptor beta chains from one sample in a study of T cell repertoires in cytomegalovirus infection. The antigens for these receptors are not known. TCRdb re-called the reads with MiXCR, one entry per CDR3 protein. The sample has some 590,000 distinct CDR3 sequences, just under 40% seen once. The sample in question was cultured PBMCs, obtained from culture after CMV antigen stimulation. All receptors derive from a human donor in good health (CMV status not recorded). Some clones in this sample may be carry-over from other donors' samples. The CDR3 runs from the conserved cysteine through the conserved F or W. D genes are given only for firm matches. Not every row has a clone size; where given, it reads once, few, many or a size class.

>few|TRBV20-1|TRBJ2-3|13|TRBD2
TGCAGTGGACTAGCGGTGGGCACAGATACGCAGTATTTT
CSGLAVGTDTQYF
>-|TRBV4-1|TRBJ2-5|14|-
TGCGCCAGCAGCCAAGCCACCAGGGAGGAACCCCAGTACTTC
CASSQATREEPQYF
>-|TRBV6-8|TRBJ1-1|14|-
TGTGCCAGCACGGTCCTGATCGGGAACACTGAAGCTTTCTTT
CASTVLIGNTEAFF
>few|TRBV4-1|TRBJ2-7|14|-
TGCGCCAGCAGCCAACCCTATAGGAGGTACGAGCAGTACTTC
CASSQPYRRYEQYF
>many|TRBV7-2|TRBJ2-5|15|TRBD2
TGTGCCAGCAGCTCACCCAAGCGGGGTCAAGAGACCCAGTACTTC
CASSSPKRGQETQYF
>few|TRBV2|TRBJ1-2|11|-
TGTGCCAGCAGTGGTTGGGGCCGCTACACCTTC
CASSGWGRYTF
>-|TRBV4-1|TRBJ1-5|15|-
TGCGCCAGCAGCCAAGGGGCCGGGGGCAATCAGCCCCAGCATTTT
CASSQGAGGNQPQHF
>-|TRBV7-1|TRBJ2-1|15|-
TGTGCCAGCCACGGGATGGGGGGGGGGCCGGTTGAGCAGTTCTTC
CASHGMGGGPVEQFF
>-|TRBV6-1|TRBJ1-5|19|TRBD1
TGTGCCAGCAGTGAATCGGGGGCGGCTTCAGGGGGCGGAAATCAGCCCCAGCATTTT
CASSESGAASGGGNQPQHF
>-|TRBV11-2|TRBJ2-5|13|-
TGTGCCAGCAGCTCGTGGGGGGGGGCGACCCAGTACTTC
CASSSWGGATQYF
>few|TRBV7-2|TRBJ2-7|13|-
TGTGCCAGCAGCTTGGGACGGGGAGCCACTACGTACTTC
CASSLGRGATTYF
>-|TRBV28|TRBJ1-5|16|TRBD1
TGTGCCAGCAGTCAAGCCCAGACAGGGGGCAGGCAGCCCCAGCATTTT
CASSQAQTGGRQPQHF
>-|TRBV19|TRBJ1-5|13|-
TGTGCCAGTACGAATGACGGTGGATGGCCCCAGCATTTT
CASTNDGGWPQHF
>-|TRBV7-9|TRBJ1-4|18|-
TGTGCCAGCAGCTTAGCGGGGCCAGGTCGGGCCCTTAATGAAAAACTGTTTTTT
CASSLAGPGRALNEKLFF
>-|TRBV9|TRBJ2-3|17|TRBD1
TGTGCCAGCAGCGTAGTGGACAGGGCCTGGTTCACAGATACGCAGTATTTT
CASSVVDRAWFTDTQYF
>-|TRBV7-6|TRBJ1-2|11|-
TGTGCCAGCCTCTCGGGCTATGGCTACACCTTC
CASLSGYGYTF
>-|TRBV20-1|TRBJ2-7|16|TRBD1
TGCAGTGTTTCCCTAGGGGGCCCGGGACAGATCTACGAGCAGTACTTC
CSVSLGGPGQIYEQYF
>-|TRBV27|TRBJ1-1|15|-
TGTGCCAGCAGTTTCGGTGGTGCCCGGGACACTGAAGCTTTCTTT
CASSFGGARDTEAFF
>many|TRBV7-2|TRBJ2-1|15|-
TGTGCCAGCAGCTTAGCAGGGGGGTTTTACAATGAGCAGTTCTTC
CASSLAGGFYNEQFF
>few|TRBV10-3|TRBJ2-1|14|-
TGTGCCATCCAGGCGGGAACCTATTACAATGAGCAGTTCTTC
CAIQAGTYYNEQFF
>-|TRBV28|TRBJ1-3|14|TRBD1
TGTGCCAGCACCGGGACAGGGGGCGCAGACACCATATATTTT
CASTGTGGADTIYF
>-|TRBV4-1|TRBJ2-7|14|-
TGCGCCAGCAGGCCCGGAAAGAGCTCCTACGAGCAGTACTTC
CASRPGKSSYEQYF
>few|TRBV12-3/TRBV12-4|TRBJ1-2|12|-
TGTGCCAGCAGTTCGGAGGACTATGGCTACACCTTC
CASSSEDYGYTF
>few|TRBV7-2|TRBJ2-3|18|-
TGTGCCAGCAGCTTAGAAGTCCCGGCAGAGCTTAGCACAGATACGCAGTATTTT
CASSLEVPAELSTDTQYF
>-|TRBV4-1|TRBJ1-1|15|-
TGCGCCAGCAGCCAAGATCATCAGGGGACGACTGAAGCTTTCTTT
CASSQDHQGTTEAFF
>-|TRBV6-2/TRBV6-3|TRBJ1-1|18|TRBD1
TGTGCCAGCAGTTACTCCGCCTTGGACAGGGGAGAGAACACTGAAGCTTTCTTT
CASSYSALDRGENTEAFF